The subject of this entry is one T cell receptor (beta chain). The antigen is not known. This sample was taken from a study of cytomegalovirus exposure and HLA in healthy donors. The PCR employed 60 Vbeta primers together with 13 Jbeta primers. Clones were read by immunoSEQ multiplex PCR, and TCRdb kept only the in-frame ones, dropping some. The sample lists about 99,000 clones, roughly 79% occurring once. V shed 2 bases, J shed 5 bases, and the junction held 9 bases outside the gene matches. The CDR3 covers 17 residues. CDR1 and CDR2 from the germline V gene are SGHTA and FQGNSA. Study-level findings and limits: In presence/absence analyses, roughly uniform sequencing depth across donors was assumed. TCR beta chains numbering some 160 were designated cytomegalovirus-associated. No immune exposure information besides CMV serostatus was available. Judged likely to be a sequencing artifact was a cluster of highly shared sequence variants.

The source material was PBMCs. The receptor comes from a man in his fifties or sixties in good health and CMV-seropositive. V gene TRBV7-2 combines with J gene TRBJ2-3, with 11 nucleotides matching TRBD2. The CDR3 DNA sequence: TGTGCCAGCAGCTTATCCCCTAGCGGGAGGATTGTAGATACGCAGTATTTT. As protein: CASSLSPSGRIVDTQYF.